This T cell receptor (beta chain) was sequenced for a study of cytomegalovirus exposure and HLA in healthy donors. About the study: Sequencing of around 200 million T cells in an earlier analysis found 100 million to 140 million unique TCR beta sequences.

Only a few counts were recorded for this clone. Whereas donors were nominally healthy upon sampling, unrecorded immune exposures were probable. PCR used 60 Vbeta primers and 13 Jbeta primers. Assay: immunoSEQ multiplex PCR; the TCRdb copy retains only in-frame clones and omits some. The sample gives some 140,000 clones, roughly 77% of which show up once; about 4.5% is in the top ten. Germline CDR1 and CDR2: LGHNA and YSLEER. The CDR3 is made up of 15 amino acids. Deletions cut 7 bases from V and 6 bases from J, with 20 bases between. Input material: PBMCs. V gene TRBV4-3 combines with J gene TRBJ2-3, with D possibly matching TRBD1 (5 bases). The receptor was derived from a man aged 30 to 45 in good health. The CDR3 DNA follows: TGCGCCAGCACCGAGTCGGGTGGGGCAGCCGATACGCAGTATTTT. Residues: CASTESGGAADTQYF.